Listed below are T cell receptor beta chains from one sample, sequenced in a study of T-cell memory formation after mild COVID-19. Each CDR3 protein is one row after TCRdb ran MiXCR on the 5' RACE reads. Among roughly 52,000 distinct CDR3 sequences, about 7.3% were seen once, and the ten largest hold 1.4%. Material: PBMCs or a T cell subset sorted from them (not recorded which). Receptor source: a man aged 18 to 30 who had mild COVID-19 (a few samples of this study predate the infection). Cell type and time point are not known. Each CDR3 is given with its conserved first and last residue. The D gene is left open where the match is weak. Some rows have no size entry. The others give once, few or many, or a class for an expanded clone.

-	TRBV10-1	TRBJ2-2	-	CASRENTGELFF
few	TRBV12-3/TRBV12-4	TRBJ1-5	-	CASILGIGVGNQPQHF
-	TRBV11-3	TRBJ1-1	-	CASSFSGESTEAFF
many	TRBV7-2	TRBJ2-7	-	CASSLGLDAYEQYF
-	TRBV12-3/TRBV12-4	TRBJ1-4	-	CASGAGHVNEKLFF
few	TRBV18	TRBJ1-1	TRBD1	CASSPWDSLMNTEAFF
-	TRBV12-3/TRBV12-4	TRBJ1-5	-	CASSFLGADQPQHF
-	TRBV7-3	TRBJ2-3	-	CASGQGGFKDTQYF
-	TRBV6-5	TRBJ1-5	-	CASRRDRWGNQPQHF
few	TRBV20-1	TRBJ1-2	-	CSARTTGGWGYTF
-	TRBV6-2/TRBV6-3	TRBJ1-2	-	CASTPDLNPNYGYTF
many	TRBV7-8	TRBJ2-5	TRBD1	CASSPRQGVRETQYF
-	TRBV7-2	TRBJ1-1	-	CASSLSPGTEAFF
many	TRBV4-3	TRBJ2-4	-	CASSQDWGTRDLKNIQYF
many	TRBV7-2	TRBJ2-3	TRBD1	CASSPGQGEYTQYF
few	TRBV12-3/TRBV12-4	TRBJ1-5	TRBD1	CASSLARGRGPVSNQPQHF
many	TRBV7-9	TRBJ2-3	-	CASSPLVAFTDTQYF
-	TRBV2	TRBJ1-1	-	CASSTGVHTEAFF
-	TRBV6-5	TRBJ2-1	TRBD2	CASSYGTSGGYNEQFF
-	TRBV14	TRBJ2-1	TRBD2	CASSTYLGGGSYNEQFF
few	TRBV7-2	TRBJ1-1	-	CASSRRRNTEAFF
few	TRBV5-1	TRBJ2-5	TRBD1	CASSYTGTALGETQYF
many	TRBV7-2	TRBJ2-1	TRBD2	CATQDGLAGNEQFF
-	TRBV27	TRBJ2-1	-	CASSLLDPYNEQFF
-	TRBV7-2	TRBJ2-6	-	CASSSDRANVLTF
few	TRBV14	TRBJ2-1	TRBD1	CASSQYRGISEQFF
-	TRBV7-9	TRBJ1-1	-	CASSFIGPEAFF
-	TRBV10-3	TRBJ1-6	-	CAISGSINSPLHF
many	TRBV12-3/TRBV12-4	TRBJ2-3	-	CASSPRWADTQYF
few	TRBV20-1	TRBJ2-5	TRBD2	CSAIGGGRRETQYF
many	TRBV7-6	TRBJ2-3	-	CASTKNRRGTDTQYF
few	TRBV24-1	TRBJ2-1	-	CATSDPTGNEQFF
few	TRBV15	TRBJ2-1	-	CATTGRTYNEQFF
-	TRBV19	TRBJ1-2	-	CASNPPQGYGYTF
few	TRBV3-1	TRBJ2-2	-	CASSQRRGARPGELFF
-	TRBV29-1	TRBJ1-1	TRBD1	CSPYRGTEAFF
-	TRBV12-3/TRBV12-4	TRBJ2-3	TRBD2	CASRRRLAGGLLDTQYF
many	TRBV20-1	TRBJ2-7	TRBD1	CSATRLSGGEQYF
-	TRBV3-1	TRBJ1-2	TRBD1	CASSPGDRGPGGYTF
few	TRBV24-1	TRBJ2-3	-	CATSSANTQYF
many	TRBV5-1	TRBJ2-2	-	CASREFTGELFF
few	TRBV5-6	TRBJ1-6	-	CASSLVYSPLHF
few	TRBV19	TRBJ2-4	-	CASSMGVQRLGAKNIQYF
few	TRBV4-3	TRBJ1-2	-	CASSPWAQGHYTF
many	TRBV5-1	TRBJ2-1	TRBD2	CASSRITSGGAGEQFF
many	TRBV7-2	TRBJ1-2	TRBD1	CASSLGGQGFAYGYTF
many	TRBV20-1	TRBJ1-1	-	CSARDSRNTEAFF
few	TRBV4-3	TRBJ1-2	TRBD1	CASSQDRDRGGYTF
-	TRBV6-6	TRBJ2-7	-	CASRDPGRSSYEQYF
many	TRBV7-2	TRBJ1-6	TRBD1	CASSSEGQDSPLHF
many	TRBV6-2/TRBV6-3	TRBJ2-1	TRBD2	CASSYSAPSGVYNEQFF